The clone carrying this T cell receptor beta chain has just a few counts. The record originates from a study of molecular identifiers for immune sequencing clone quantification. TCRdb passed the PCR reads through MiXCR, listing each CDR3 protein once. The table includes 350,000 or so distinct CDR3 sequences, about a fifth detected once. V lost 1 base and J lost 9; bases outside the gene matches: 6. The CDR3 sequence is 14 residues long. The germline gives CDR1 MDHEN, CDR2 SYDVKM. Sequencing was carried out using naive CD8+ T cells from blood, with Jurkat cell RNA spiked in. Subset specified: FACS-sorted CD8+CD4-CCR7+CD45RA+ naive T cells. This TCR was recovered from a human donor in good health. Some libraries in this study had Jurkat cell RNA spiked in. This chain connects TRBV28 to TRBJ2-1; 7 nucleotides match TRBD2. The CDR3 nucleotides read TGTGCCAGCAGTTTATTGGAAGGCGGGGGTGAGCAGTTCTTC. As protein: CASSLLEGGGEQFF.